This T cell receptor beta chain was recorded in a study of cytomegalovirus exposure and HLA in healthy donors. It was with 60 Vbeta and 13 Jbeta primers that the PCR ran. Clones were read by immunoSEQ multiplex PCR, and TCRdb kept only the in-frame ones, dropping some. The sample includes 150,000 to 200,000 clones, around 84% of them seen just once. On this clone itself: Antigen specificity is unknown.

V lost 4 bases and J lost 7; bases outside the gene matches: 4. There are 13 residues in the CDR3. The germline V gene has CDR1 SNHLY and CDR2 FYNNEI. General study points: According to reports, the classifier identified cytomegalovirus status with high specificity and sensitivity.

The sample comprised PBMCs. The sequence was obtained from a man aged 35 to 55 in good health and CMV-seropositive. The gene calls are TRBV2 and TRBJ2-1; 7 bases fit TRBD2. The CDR3 loop reads CASSVGGVNEQFF. Here the CDR3 DNA reads TGTGCCAGCAGTGTTGGGGGGGTTAATGAGCAGTTCTTC. Looking up the rest from reference TRBV2 and TRBJ2-1 gives the full variable domain: EPEVTQTPSHQVTQMGQEVILRCVPISNHLYFYWYRQILGQKVEFLVSFYNNEISEKSEIFDDQFSVERPDGSNFTLKIRSTKLEDSAMYFCASSVGGVNEQFFGPGTRLTVL.